This entry lists 25 T cell receptor beta chains sequenced from one sample in a study of Graves' ophthalmopathy and Graves' hyperthyroidism. The authors amplified TCR beta CDR3 regions, and they did so from RNA transcripts for repertoire sequencing. An initial RT-PCR round employing HTBI primers preceded a second-round multiplex PCR. TCRdb itself ran the multiplex PCR reads through MiXCR, one entry per CDR3 protein. The table has under 350,000 distinct CDR3 sequences, roughly 16% seen once; the top ten hold approximately 13%. Sequencing was carried out using peripheral blood. The receptors originated from an adult man with Graves' ophthalmopathy.

The chain is built from TRBV25-1 and TRBJ2-2; tentative D call: TRBD1 (9 bases). V lost 7 bases and J 6 bases, leaving 30 bases between the germline ends. Germline CDR1 MGHDK, CDR2 SYGVNS. This CDR3 has 19 residues. DNA of the CDR3: TGTGCCAGCACCGCCGGGACAGGGCCACGCCTAGCGGGTTCCGGGGAGCTGTTTTTT. Its translation is CASTAGTGPRLAGSGELFF.

The V call is TRBV28, the J call TRBJ2-7, with 8 bases aligning to TRBD2. The CDR3 loop spans 14 amino acids. CDR1 and CDR2 from the germline V gene are MDHEN and SYDVKM. V lost 3 bases and J lost 3; bases outside the gene matches: 4. The DNA of the CDR3 is TGTGCCAGCAGTTTTCGGGAGGGCCTCTACGAGCAGTACTTC. Residues: CASSFREGLYEQYF.

The gene calls are TRBV12-3 or TRBV12-4 and TRBJ1-2, with a tentative D call TRBD1 (5 bases). The length of the CDR3 is 14 residues. V was clipped by 6 bases and J by 6 bases, with 17 bases between them. This CDR3 is CASSYKQEADGYTF. CDR3 in DNA: TGTGCCAGCAGCTACAAACAGGAGGCGGATGGCTACACCTTC.

This clonotype was seen many times. V and J are TRBV13 and TRBJ2-7; TRBD1 aligns across 9 bases. The CDR3 extends over 14 amino acids. V was pared by 4 bases and J by 6 bases, with 7 bases of the junction left unmatched. Germline CDR1 is PRHDT and CDR2 is FYEKMQ (reference sequence). The CDR3 loop reads CASSSGQGIGEQYF. CDR3 bases: TGTGCCAGCAGCTCGGGACAGGGTATTGGCGAGCAGTACTTC.

This clonotype was observed many times. The CDR3 DNA reads TGTGCTGGGTCCCTCCGAGATAATTCACCCCTCCACTTT. Protein sequence: CAGSLRDNSPLHF. This sequence joins TRBV30 and TRBJ1-6; D gene unclear. In germline, CDR1 is GTSNPN, CDR2 SVGIG (reference sequence). This CDR3 has 13 amino acids.

A word on this clonotype: A much larger clone lies a single base off, so this may be a read error. The chain recombines TRBV4-1 with TRBJ2-5; a weak D match, TRBD2 (5 bases). CDR1 and CDR2 (germline): MGHRA, YSYEKL. The CDR3 has 20 amino acids. The DNA for the CDR3 is TGCGCCAGCAGCCAAGACAAAGCATCCCGGGCTAGCTACACCCAAGAGACCCTGTACTTC. It is translated as CASSQDKASRASYTQETLYF.

This clonotype has at least ten counts. The chain employs TRBV6-1 and TRBJ1-6, with D possibly being TRBD1 (5 bases). Germline loops: CDR1 MNHNS, CDR2 SASEGT. The CDR3 loop spans 13 amino acids. The V gene lost 6 bases and the J gene lost 8 bases, with 11 bases spanning the gap. CDR3 nucleotides: TGTGCCAGCAGGAGGGTAGGGGATTCACCCCTCCACTTT. This encodes CASRRVGDSPLHF.

The chain recombines TRBV3-1 with TRBJ1-1; perhaps TRBD1 as D (5 bases). CDR3 length equals 20 residues. Trimming cost V 0 bases and J 0 bases, with 23 bases left between them. Germline V gives CDR1 LGHDT, CDR2 YNNKEL (reference sequence). The CDR3 nucleotides are TGTGCCAGCAGCCAAGAGGTATATCGGGACGCTAATGGGGTGAACACTGAAGCTTTCTTT. Translating gives CASSQEVYRDANGVNTEAFF.

The sample holds many counts of this clonotype. V usage is TRBV20-1 and J usage is TRBJ2-5; the match to TRBD2 covers 14 bases. V shed 6 bases and J 4 bases; nucleotides not matched to a gene: 4. Germline values: CDR1 DFQATT, CDR2 SNEGSKA (reference sequence). The CDR3 totals 14 residues. The CDR3 DNA reads TGCAGTGCCGGGACTAGCGGGAGTGGAGAGACCCAGTACTTC. Its protein is CSAGTSGSGETQYF.

This clonotype occurred once. CDR3 nucleotides: TGTGCCAGCAGTTCTGGCCCGAACAGGGCGGGAAATCAGCCCCAGCATTTT. It is translated as CASSSGPNRAGNQPQHF. The chain joins TRBV27 to TRBJ1-5; a possible D gene is TRBD1 (6 bases). The CDR3 runs to 17 residues. Trimming took 4 bases from V and 4 from J, leaving 20 bases between them. Germline V gene sequence: CDR1 MNHEY, CDR2 SMNVEV (reference sequence).

This chain uses TRBV19 with TRBJ1-1; no firm D call. V was trimmed by 0 bases and J by 1 base, leaving 9 bases between them. Germline CDR1 reads LNHDA; CDR2 reads SQIVND (reference sequence). This CDR3 is built from 15 residues. The CDR3 spells CASSIEPGRNTEAFF. Here the CDR3 DNA reads TGTGCCAGTAGTATAGAGCCAGGCCGGAACACTGAAGCTTTCTTT.

This clonotype was recorded a few times. The chain carries TRBV15 and TRBJ1-6; D is uncertain. V lost 3 bases to trimming and J lost 3 bases, with 15 bases between them. The CDR3 is 17 residues long. CDR1 is LNHNV and CDR2 is YYDKDF in the germline V gene (reference sequence). The CDR3 DNA is TGTGCCACCAGCAGGGAAGGAGCGACTGTCTATAATTCACCCCTCCACTTT. Amino acid sequence: CATSREGATVYNSPLHF.

This clonotype has ten or more counts. The chain uses TRBV7-2 and TRBJ1-6, with a tentative D call TRBD1 (5 bases). This CDR3 has 14 residues. Germline CDR1 and CDR2: SGHTA and FQGNSA. V lost 1 base and J 10 bases, leaving 11 bases between the germline ends. The CDR3 DNA reads as TGTGCCAGCAGCTTAGGCGGGGACTGGTCACCCCTCCACTTT. Its translation: CASSLGGDWSPLHF.

This clonotype was seen at least ten times. This chain joins TRBV15 and TRBJ2-7, with 8 bases fitting TRBD1. V was pared by 3 bases and J by 2 bases, with 9 bases of the junction left unmatched. Germline V gives CDR1 LNHNV, CDR2 YYDKDF (reference sequence). CDR3 length equals 16 residues. The CDR3 DNA sequence: TGTGCCACCAGCAGGGAAACTGGGACAGGAGCCTACGAGCAGTACTTC. Its protein is CATSRETGTGAYEQYF. Together with reference TRBV15 and TRBJ2-7, the CDR3 gives the full variable domain: DAMVIQNPRYQVTQFGKPVTLSCSQTLNHNVMYWYQQKSSQAPKLLFHYYDKDFNNEADTPDNFQSRRPNTSFCFLDIRSPGLGDTAMYLCATSRETGTGAYEQYFGPGTRLTVT.

In this sample, this clonotype turned up many times. The chain is built from TRBV7-2 and TRBJ2-7, with 9 bases aligning to TRBD2. Unmatched junction bases numbered 5, after V lost 3 bases and J lost 2 bases. CDR3 size: 15 residues. Per the germline V gene, CDR1 is SGHTA and CDR2 is FQGNSA. This chain's CDR3 is CASSFEAGGTYEQYF. In DNA, the CDR3 is TGTGCCAGCAGCTTTGAAGCGGGGGGTACCTACGAGCAGTACTTC.

This clonotype was detected many times. The V and J genes are TRBV19 and TRBJ1-1; D may be TRBD1 (5 bases). The CDR3 sequence is 15 residues long. Germline loops: CDR1 LNHDA, CDR2 SQIVND (reference sequence). V lost 3 bases and J lost 1, with 12 bases in between. This chain's CDR3 is CASSMVPGGNTEAFF. The CDR3 DNA sequence: TGTGCCAGTAGTATGGTGCCCGGGGGGAACACTGAAGCTTTCTTT.

Ten or more counts support this clonotype. The V call is TRBV18, the J call TRBJ1-2; no clear D. Trimming took 0 bases from V and 0 from J, leaving 8 bases between them. CDR3 length equals 15 residues. Germline V gene lookup returns CDR1 KGHSH and CDR2 LQKENI. The CDR3 nucleotides are TGTGCCAGCTCACCACCGGAAGCCGCTAACTATGGCTACACCTTC. Amino acid sequence: CASSPPEAANYGYTF. Filled out from reference TRBV18 and TRBJ1-2, the complete variable domain reads NAGVMQNPRHLVRRRGQEARLRCSPMKGHSHVYWYRQLPEEGLKFMVYLQKENIIDESGMPKERFSAEFPKEGPSILRIQQVVRGDSAAYFCASSPPEAANYGYTFGSGTRLTVV.

This chain joins TRBV6-2 or TRBV6-3 and TRBJ2-7; 8 bases fit TRBD1. Trimming removed 5 bases from V and 6 bases from J; junction bases left unmatched: 9. Germline V gene data show CDR1 as MNHEY and CDR2 as SVGEGT. The length of the CDR3 is 14 residues. The CDR3, as DNA: TGTGCCAGCAGTCGAACGGCAGGGGGCCTCGAGCAGTACTTC. Translated: CASSRTAGGLEQYF.

The V gene is TRBV5-1, the J gene TRBJ2-7; no firm D call. CDR1 SGHRS and CDR2 YFSETQ come from the germline V gene. V was trimmed by 0 bases and J by 4 bases, leaving 11 bases between them. The CDR3 has 14 amino acids. CDR3 in DNA: TGCGCCAGCAGCTTGGGCAGCGAGGCTTACGAGCAGTACTTC. Protein product: CASSLGSEAYEQYF.

CDR3 sequence reads: CASSLSKALYKQYF. The CDR3 DNA follows: TGTGCCAGCAGCCTTTCCAAAGCTTTATACAAGCAGTACTTC. This chain connects TRBV11-2 to TRBJ2-7; no clear D gene. Looked up from germline, CDR1 is SGHAT and CDR2 is FQNNGV. V lost 5 bases, J lost 8 bases, and 19 bases lay in between. This CDR3 contains 14 residues.

This clonotype was picked up many times. The CDR3 DNA sequence: TGTGCCAGCAGCCAAGATCGTTATACCCCGGGCTACACCTTC. Translated, it gives CASSQDRYTPGYTF. V and J are TRBV3-1 and TRBJ1-2; D is ambiguous. CDR3 length: 14 residues. The V end was cut by 0 bases, the J end by 8 bases, with 13 bases between. Germline-derived CDR1 and CDR2 are LGHDT and YNNKEL (reference sequence).

This clonotype was recorded at least ten times. With a much larger clone just one base away, this may be a read error. The V and J genes are TRBV6-1 and TRBJ1-5, with TRBD1 matching over 9 bases. CDR1 is MNHNS and CDR2 is SASEGT in the germline V gene. CDR3 size: 16 residues. As DNA, the CDR3 is TGTGCCAGCAGCGAACAGGGGGCCTTGGGGAATCGGCCCCAGCATTTT. As protein: CASSEQGALGNRPQHF.

The chain has TRBV4-2 and TRBJ2-7; D is undetermined. The CDR3 totals 15 residues. CDR1 is LGHNA, CDR2 YNFKEQ, per germline. V lost 1 base and J lost 2, with 12 bases in between. CDR3 amino acids: CASSQGRSMAYEQYF. CDR3 DNA sequence: TGTGCCAGCAGCCAAGGGCGGTCCATGGCCTACGAGCAGTACTTC.

This clonotype has a count of ten or more. This sequence joins TRBV5-1 and TRBJ2-7, with 12 bases matching TRBD2. Germline CDR1 SGHRS, CDR2 YFSETQ. The CDR3 contains 15 residues. V shed 4 bases and J 3 bases; nucleotides not matched to a gene: 5. CDR3 region: CASSGTSGGLYEQYF. The CDR3 DNA is TGCGCCAGCAGCGGAACTAGCGGGGGGCTCTACGAGCAGTACTTC.

The V and J genes are TRBV6-5 and TRBJ2-3; perhaps TRBD2 as D (8 bases). This CDR3 has 16 residues. V was pared by 4 bases and J by 4 bases, with 18 bases between. Germline CDR1 is MNHEY and CDR2 is SVGAGI. CDR3 region: CASSSRGGLVADTQYF. In DNA, the CDR3 is TGTGCCAGCAGTTCCAGGGGGGGACTAGTGGCAGATACGCAGTATTTT.